This TCR beta chain comes out of a study of cytomegalovirus exposure and HLA in healthy donors. Whole-study results and caveats: The authors later linked a missense DCLRE1C variant to TCR beta V- and J-gene trimming.

Vbeta (60) and Jbeta (13) primers were used in the PCR. Assay used: immunoSEQ multiplex PCR; TCRdb lists only in-frame clones, some missing. The profile shows about 160,000 clones, 77% of them singletons. This CDR3 contains 14 residues. The V segment lost 1 base and the J segment 4 bases; nucleotides outside the gene matches: 0. Germline V gene data show CDR1 as SSHAT and CDR2 as FNYEAQ (reference sequence). A remark on this clone: As yet, its antigen is unknown.

The TCR originated in a man between 25 and 39 years old in good health and CMV-seropositive. The sequenced material came from PBMCs. The J gene is TRBJ2-5, the V gene TRBV7-7; 10 bases are a match to TRBD2. Here the CDR3 reads CASSLVAGGETQYF. DNA of the CDR3: TGTGCCAGCAGCTTAGTAGCGGGGGGAGAGACCCAGTACTTC.